This T cell receptor beta chain was documented in a study of T cell changes during pregnancy in multiple sclerosis. CDR3 length equals 15 residues. CDR1 is MGHDK, CDR2 SYGVNS, per germline. Trimming took 1 base from V and 7 from J; bases not matched to a gene: 8. Sequenced by immunoSEQ multiplex PCR; TCRdb stores in-frame clones only, minus some. Here the sample spans some 38,000 clones, 90% to 95% being singletons. The receptor comes from a female donor in good health, enrolled as a control in a pregnancy study. The chain employs TRBV25-1 and TRBJ2-3; 7 bases fit TRBD1. This sample comprised CD4+ T cells from peripheral blood mononuclear cells, obtained in the third trimester of pregnancy. The CDR3 reads CASSESRQGYHTQYF. In nucleotides, the CDR3 is TGTGCCAGCAGTGAATCTCGACAGGGTTATCATACGCAGTATTTT.